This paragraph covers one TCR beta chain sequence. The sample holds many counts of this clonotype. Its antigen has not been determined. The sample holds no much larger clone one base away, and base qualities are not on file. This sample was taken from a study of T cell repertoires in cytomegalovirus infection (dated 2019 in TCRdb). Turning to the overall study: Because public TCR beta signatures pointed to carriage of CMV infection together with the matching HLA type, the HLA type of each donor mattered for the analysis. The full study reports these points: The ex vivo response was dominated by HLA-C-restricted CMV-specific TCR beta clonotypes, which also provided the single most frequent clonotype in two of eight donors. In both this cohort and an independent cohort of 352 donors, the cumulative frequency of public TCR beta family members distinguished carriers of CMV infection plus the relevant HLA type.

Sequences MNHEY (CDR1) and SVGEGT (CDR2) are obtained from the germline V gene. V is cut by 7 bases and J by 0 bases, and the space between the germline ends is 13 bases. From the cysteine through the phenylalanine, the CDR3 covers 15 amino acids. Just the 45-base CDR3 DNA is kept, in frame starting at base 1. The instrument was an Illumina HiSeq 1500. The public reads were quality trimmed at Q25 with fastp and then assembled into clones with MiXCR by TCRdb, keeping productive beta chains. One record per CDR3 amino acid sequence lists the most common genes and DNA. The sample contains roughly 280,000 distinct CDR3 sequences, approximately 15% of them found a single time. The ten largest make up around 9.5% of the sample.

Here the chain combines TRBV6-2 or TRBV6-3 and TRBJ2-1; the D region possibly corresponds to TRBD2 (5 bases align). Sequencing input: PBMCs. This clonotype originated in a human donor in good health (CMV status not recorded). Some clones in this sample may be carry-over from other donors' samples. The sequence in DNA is TGTGCCAGCAACGAGGCCGGGATCTCCTACAATGAGCAGTTCTTC. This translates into CASNEAGISYNEQFF.